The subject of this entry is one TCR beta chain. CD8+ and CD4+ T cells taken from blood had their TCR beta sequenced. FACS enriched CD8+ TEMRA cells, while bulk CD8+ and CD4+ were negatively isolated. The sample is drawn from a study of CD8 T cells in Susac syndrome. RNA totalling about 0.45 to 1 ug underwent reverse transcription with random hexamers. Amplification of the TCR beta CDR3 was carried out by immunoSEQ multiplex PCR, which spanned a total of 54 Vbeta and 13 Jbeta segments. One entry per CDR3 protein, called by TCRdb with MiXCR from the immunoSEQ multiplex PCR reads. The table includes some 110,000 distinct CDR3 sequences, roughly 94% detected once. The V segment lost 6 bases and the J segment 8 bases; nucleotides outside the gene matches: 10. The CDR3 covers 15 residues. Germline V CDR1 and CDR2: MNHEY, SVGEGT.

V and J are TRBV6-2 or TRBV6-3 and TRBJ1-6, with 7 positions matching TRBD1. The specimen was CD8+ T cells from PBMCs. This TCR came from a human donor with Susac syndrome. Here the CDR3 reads CASSLDGDRDSPLHF. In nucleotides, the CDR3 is TGTGCCAGCAGCCTTGATGGGGACAGAGATTCACCCCTCCACTTT.